This entry concerns a single T cell receptor (beta chain). The sample belongs to a study of shared clonotypes between healthy human individuals. This CDR3 has 14 residues. Germline V gene data show CDR1 as SGHTA and CDR2 as FQGTGA. Trimming stripped 0 bases from V and 9 bases from J, with 12 bases between. For every subset, genomic DNA was evenly distributed across several immunoSEQ plates. Ten immunoSEQ deep assay plates served to sequence unsorted PBMC DNA. Per the authors' pipeline: ImmunoSEQ sequences covered only the junction and lacked quality scores; filtering therefore differed. Produced via immunoSEQ multiplex PCR; TCRdb's table is partial and in-frame only. Clone size and the V and J calls come from that table; the DNA yielded D and trimming. The repertoire has around 530,000 clones, roughly 79% of them found once; the top ten carry 12%. Roughly 90 million PBMCs went into genomic DNA for unsorted samples.

The clonotype was recovered from a woman aged 40 to 50 in good health. Some clones in this sample may be carry-over from other donors' samples. Sample: PBMCs. V gene TRBV7-3 combines with J gene TRBJ2-1, with D unresolved. CDR3 region: CASSLTAPGGEQFF. The CDR3 nucleotides read TGTGCCAGCAGCTTAACAGCCCCAGGCGGTGAGCAGTTCTTC.